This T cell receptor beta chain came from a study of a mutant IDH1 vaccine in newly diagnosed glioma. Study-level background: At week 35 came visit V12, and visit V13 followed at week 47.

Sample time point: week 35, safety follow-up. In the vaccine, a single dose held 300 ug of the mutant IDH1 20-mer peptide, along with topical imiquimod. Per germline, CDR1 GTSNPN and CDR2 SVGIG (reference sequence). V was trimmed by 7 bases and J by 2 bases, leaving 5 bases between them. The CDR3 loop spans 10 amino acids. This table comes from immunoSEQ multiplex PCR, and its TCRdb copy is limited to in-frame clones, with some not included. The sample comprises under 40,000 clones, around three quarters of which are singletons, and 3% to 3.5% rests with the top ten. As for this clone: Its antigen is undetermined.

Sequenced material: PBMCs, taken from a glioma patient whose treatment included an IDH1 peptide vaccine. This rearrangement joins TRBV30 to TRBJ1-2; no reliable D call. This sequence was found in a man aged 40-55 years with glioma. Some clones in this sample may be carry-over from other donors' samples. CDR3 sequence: CAYRNYGYTF. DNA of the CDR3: TGTGCCTACAGAAACTATGGCTACACCTTC.